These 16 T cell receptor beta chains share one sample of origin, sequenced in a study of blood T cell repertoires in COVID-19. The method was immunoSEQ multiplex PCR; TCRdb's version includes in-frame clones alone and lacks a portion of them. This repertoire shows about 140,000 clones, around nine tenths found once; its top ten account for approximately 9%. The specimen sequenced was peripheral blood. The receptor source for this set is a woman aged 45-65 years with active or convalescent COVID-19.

The CDR3 here is CAWSVGLASAAEAFF. The CDR3 DNA follows: TGTGCCTGGAGTGTAGGATTGGCGTCGGCGGCTGAAGCTTTCTTT. The V gene is TRBV30, the J gene TRBJ1-1; D uncertain. The V and J ends lost 0 bases and 6 bases respectively, with 17 bases between them. The CDR3 covers 15 residues. Germline CDR1 and CDR2: GTSNPN and SVGIG (reference sequence).

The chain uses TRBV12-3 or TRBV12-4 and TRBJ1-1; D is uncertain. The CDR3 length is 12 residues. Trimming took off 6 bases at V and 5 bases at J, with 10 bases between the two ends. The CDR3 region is CASSHTVTEAFF. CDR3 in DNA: TGTGCCAGCAGCCACACAGTTACTGAAGCTTTCTTT.

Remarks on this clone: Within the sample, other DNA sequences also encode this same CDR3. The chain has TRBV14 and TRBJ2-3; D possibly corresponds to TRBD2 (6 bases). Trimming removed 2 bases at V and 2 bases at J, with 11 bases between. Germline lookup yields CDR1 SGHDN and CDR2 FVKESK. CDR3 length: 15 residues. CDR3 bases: TGTGCCAGCAGCCAACAGCTAGCGTCCACAGATACGCAGTATTTT. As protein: CASSQQLASTDTQYF.

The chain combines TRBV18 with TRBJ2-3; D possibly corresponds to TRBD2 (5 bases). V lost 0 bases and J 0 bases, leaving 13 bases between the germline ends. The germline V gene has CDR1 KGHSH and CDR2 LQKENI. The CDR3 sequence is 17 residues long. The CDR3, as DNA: TGTGCCAGCTCACCACCGGCCTCCGGGATGAGCACAGATACGCAGTATTTT. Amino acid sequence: CASSPPASGMSTDTQYF.

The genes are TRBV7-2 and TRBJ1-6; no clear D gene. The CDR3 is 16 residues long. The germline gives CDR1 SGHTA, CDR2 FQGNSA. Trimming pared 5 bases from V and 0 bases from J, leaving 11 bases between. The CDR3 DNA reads TGTGCCAGCAGCGGCAAGGAGAGCTCCTATAATTCACCCCTCCACTTT. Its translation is CASSGKESSYNSPLHF.

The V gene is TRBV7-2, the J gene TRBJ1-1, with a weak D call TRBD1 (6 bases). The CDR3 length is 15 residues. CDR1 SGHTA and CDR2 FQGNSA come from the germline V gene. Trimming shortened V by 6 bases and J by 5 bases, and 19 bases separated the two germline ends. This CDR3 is CASSRYTGKGTEAFF. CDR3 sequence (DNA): TGTGCCAGCAGTCGATATACAGGGAAAGGGACTGAAGCTTTCTTT.

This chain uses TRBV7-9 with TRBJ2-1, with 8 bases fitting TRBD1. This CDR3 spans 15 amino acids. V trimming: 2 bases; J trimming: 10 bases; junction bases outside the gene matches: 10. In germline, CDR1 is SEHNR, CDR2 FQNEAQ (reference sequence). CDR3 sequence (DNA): TGTGCCAGCAGCTTAACCGGGCGGACAGGGAAGGAGCAGTTCTTC. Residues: CASSLTGRTGKEQFF. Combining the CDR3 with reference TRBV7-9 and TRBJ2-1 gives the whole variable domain DTGVSQNPRHKITKRGQNVTFRCDPISEHNRLYWYRQTLGQGPEFLTYFQNEAQLEKSRLLSDRFSAERPKGSFSTLEIQRTEQGDSAMYLCASSLTGRTGKEQFFGPGTRLTVL.

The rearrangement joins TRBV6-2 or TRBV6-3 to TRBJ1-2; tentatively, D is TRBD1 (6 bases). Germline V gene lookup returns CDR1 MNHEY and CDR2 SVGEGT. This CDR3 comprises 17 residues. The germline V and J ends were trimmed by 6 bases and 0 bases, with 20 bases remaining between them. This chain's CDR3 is CASSLAGTLLANYGYTF. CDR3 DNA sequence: TGTGCCAGCAGCCTAGCTGGGACACTCCTAGCTAACTATGGCTACACCTTC.

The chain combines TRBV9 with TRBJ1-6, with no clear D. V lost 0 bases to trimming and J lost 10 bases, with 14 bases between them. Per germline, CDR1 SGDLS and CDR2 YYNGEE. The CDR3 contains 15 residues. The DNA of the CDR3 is TGTGCCAGCAGCGTAGAAGGATCAGGTCTGTCACCCCTCCACTTT. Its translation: CASSVEGSGLSPLHF.

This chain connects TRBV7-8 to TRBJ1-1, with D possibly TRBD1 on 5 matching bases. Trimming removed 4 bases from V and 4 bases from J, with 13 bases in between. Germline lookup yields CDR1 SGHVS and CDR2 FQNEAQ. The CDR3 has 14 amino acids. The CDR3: CASSSRGGGTEAFF. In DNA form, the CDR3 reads TGTGCCAGCAGCTCTAGGGGAGGTGGCACTGAAGCTTTCTTT.

The CDR3 is CASSPLGSGPPRVYNEQFF. The CDR3 nucleotides read TGTGCCAGCAGCCCCCTAGGGAGCGGCCCACCGAGGGTTTACAATGAGCAGTTCTTC. V and J are TRBV7-6 and TRBJ2-1, with a tentative D call TRBD2 (5 bases). V shed 5 bases and J shed 4 bases, with 27 bases lying between them. Germline CDR1 reads SGHVS; CDR2 reads FNYEAQ. This CDR3 is 19 amino acids long.

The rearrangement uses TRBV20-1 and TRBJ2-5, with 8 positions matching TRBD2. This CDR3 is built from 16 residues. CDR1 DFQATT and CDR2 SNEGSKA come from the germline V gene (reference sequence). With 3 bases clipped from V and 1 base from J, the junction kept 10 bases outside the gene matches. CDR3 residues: CSASPPGGFVQETQYF. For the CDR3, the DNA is TGCAGTGCTAGTCCCCCGGGGGGGTTCGTCCAAGAGACCCAGTACTTC.

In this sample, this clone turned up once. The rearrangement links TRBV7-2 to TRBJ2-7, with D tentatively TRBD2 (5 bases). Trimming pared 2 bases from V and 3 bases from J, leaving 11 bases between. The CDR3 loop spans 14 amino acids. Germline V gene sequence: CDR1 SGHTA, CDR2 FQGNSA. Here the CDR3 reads CASSLPWGDYEQYF. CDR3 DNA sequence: TGTGCCAGCAGCTTACCATGGGGAGACTACGAGCAGTACTTC.

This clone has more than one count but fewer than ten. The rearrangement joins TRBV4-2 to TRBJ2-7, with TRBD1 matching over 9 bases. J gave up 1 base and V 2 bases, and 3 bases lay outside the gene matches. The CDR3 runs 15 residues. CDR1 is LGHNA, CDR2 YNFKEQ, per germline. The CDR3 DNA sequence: TGTGCCAGCAGCCAAAGGGGACAGGGTTCCTACGAGCAGTACTTC. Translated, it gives CASSQRGQGSYEQYF.

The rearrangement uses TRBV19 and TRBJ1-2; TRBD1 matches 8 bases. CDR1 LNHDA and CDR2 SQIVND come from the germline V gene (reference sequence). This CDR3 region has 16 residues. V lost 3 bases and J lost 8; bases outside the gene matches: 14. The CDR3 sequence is CASSIRSSTGAGGYTF. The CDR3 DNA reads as TGTGCCAGTAGTATCCGGTCTTCGACAGGGGCGGGAGGCTACACCTTC.

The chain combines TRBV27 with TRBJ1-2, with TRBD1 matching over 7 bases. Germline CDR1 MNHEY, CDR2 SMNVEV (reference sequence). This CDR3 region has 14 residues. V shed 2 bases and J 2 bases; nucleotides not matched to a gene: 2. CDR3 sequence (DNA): TGTGCCAGCAGTTTACGGGGACAGAACTATGGCTACACCTTC. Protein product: CASSLRGQNYGYTF.